The clone carrying this TCR beta chain showed up many times. Its target is unknown. This sample was taken from a study of T cell repertoires in cytomegalovirus infection. TCRdb reanalysed the reads using MiXCR and keeps one entry per CDR3 protein. Among almost 550,000 distinct CDR3 sequences, 16% were seen once, and the ten largest hold around 25%. Trimming at V came to 0 bases and at J to 5 bases, leaving 10 bases not matched to a gene. Germline V gene lookup returns CDR1 SGHDN and CDR2 FVKESK. The CDR3 is 17 amino acids. Findings and limits, study-wide: HLA-C-restricted CMV clonotypes gave the most frequent clonotype in two of eight donors.

The sequence was collected from a human donor in good health (CMV status not recorded). Some clones in this sample may be carry-over from other donors' samples. Sequenced input: CD8+ T cells from PBMCs. The chain links TRBV14 to TRBJ2-5; 9 bases line up with TRBD2. CDR3 bases: TGTGCCAGCAGCCAAGATTACGGTGGACTAGCGCTTGAGACCCAGTACTTC. Amino acid sequence: CASSQDYGGLALETQYF. The whole variable domain, filled in from reference TRBV14 and TRBJ2-5, reads EAGVTQFPSHSVIEKGQTVTLRCDPISGHDNLYWYRRVMGKEIKFLLHFVKESKQDESGMPNNRFLAERTGGTYSTLKVQPAELEDSGVYFCASSQDYGGLALETQYFGPGTRLLVL.